This T cell receptor (beta chain) was sequenced during a study of lymphopenia after photon versus proton radiotherapy. Study-level findings and limits: A bigger post-nadir fall in TCR diversity correlated inversely with survival time in deceased patients. After lymphocyte nadir, photon-treated repertoires showed oligoclonal expansion, especially CD8+ Temra. Photon-treated patients lost naive T cells and TCR diversity; proton-treated stayed stable. Authors raise, but do not show, better survival with proton therapy.

Only in-frame clones appear in the TCRdb table, and some are missing; sequencing was by immunoSEQ multiplex PCR. The sample has 30,000 to 35,000 clones; 89% are singletons. This clone was detected only once. The antigen remains undetermined. The junction had 3 bases not matched to a gene; V was cut back by 4 bases and J by 2 bases. The CDR3 sequence is 14 residues long. Germline V gene data show CDR1 as SGDLS and CDR2 as YYNGEE. The material sequenced was peripheral blood, taken from a patient treated with proton-based radiotherapy. The chain joins TRBV9 to TRBJ1-3; 7 nucleotides match TRBD1. The TCR was taken from a woman in her 70s with pancreatic cancer. Some clones in this sample may be carry-over from other donors' samples. CDR3 region: CASSPGTAGNTIYF. In DNA form, the CDR3 reads TGTGCCAGCAGCCCCGGGACAGCTGGAAACACCATATATTTT.